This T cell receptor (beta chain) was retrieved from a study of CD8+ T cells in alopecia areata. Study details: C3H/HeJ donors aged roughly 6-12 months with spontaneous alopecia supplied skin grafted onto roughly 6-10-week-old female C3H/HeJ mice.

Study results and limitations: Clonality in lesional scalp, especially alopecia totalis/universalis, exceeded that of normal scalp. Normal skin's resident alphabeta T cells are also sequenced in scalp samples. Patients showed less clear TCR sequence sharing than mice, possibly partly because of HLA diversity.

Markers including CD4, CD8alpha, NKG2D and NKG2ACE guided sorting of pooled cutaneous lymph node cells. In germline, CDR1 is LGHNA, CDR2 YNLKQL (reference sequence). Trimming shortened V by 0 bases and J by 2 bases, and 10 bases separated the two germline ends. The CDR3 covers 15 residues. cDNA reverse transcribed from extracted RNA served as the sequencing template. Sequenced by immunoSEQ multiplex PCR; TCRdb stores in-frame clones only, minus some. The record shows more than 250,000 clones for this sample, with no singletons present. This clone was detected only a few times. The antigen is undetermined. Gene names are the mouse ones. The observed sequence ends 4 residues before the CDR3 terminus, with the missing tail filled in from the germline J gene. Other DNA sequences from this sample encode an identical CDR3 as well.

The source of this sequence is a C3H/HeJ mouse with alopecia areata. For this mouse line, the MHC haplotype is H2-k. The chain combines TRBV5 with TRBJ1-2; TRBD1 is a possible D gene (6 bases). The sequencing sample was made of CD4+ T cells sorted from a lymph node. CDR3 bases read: TGTGCCAGCAGCCAAGAGGGACAAACCAACTCC. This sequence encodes CASSQEGQTNS. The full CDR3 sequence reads CASSQEGQTNSDYTF.